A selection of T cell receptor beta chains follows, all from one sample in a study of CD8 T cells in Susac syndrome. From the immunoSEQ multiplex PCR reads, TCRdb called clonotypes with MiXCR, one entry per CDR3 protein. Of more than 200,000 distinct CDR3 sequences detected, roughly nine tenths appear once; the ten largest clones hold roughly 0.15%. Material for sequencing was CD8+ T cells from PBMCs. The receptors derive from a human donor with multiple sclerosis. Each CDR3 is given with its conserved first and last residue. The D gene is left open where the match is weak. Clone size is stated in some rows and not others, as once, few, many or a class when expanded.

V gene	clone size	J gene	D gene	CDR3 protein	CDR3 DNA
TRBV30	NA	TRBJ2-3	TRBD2	CASALGLAGGPGTQYF	TGTGCCTCCGCATTGGGACTAGCGGGGGGGCCGGGTACGCAGTATTTT
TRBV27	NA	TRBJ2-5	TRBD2	CASRIGGGETQYF	TGTGCCAGCAGAATAGGCGGGGGGGAGACCCAGTACTTC
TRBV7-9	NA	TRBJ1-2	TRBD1	CASSPGGGVYGYTF	TGTGCCAGCAGCCCAGGGGGGGGCGTCTATGGCTACACCTTC
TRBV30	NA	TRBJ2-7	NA	CAWSGFGPSGGQGNEQYF	TGTGCCTGGAGCGGGTTCGGCCCCAGCGGGGGACAGGGAAACGAGCAGTACTTC
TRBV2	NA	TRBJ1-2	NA	CASSGANYGYTF	TGTGCCAGCAGTGGTGCTAACTATGGCTACACCTTC
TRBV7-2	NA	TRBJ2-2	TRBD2	CASSSSGGASGELFF	TGTGCCAGCAGCTCTAGCGGGGGGGCCTCCGGGGAGCTGTTTTTT
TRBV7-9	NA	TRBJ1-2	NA	CASSNIGDTIPYGYTF	TGTGCCAGCAGCAACATAGGGGACACTATCCCCTATGGCTACACCTTC
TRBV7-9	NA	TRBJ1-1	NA	CASSLIEGGPVEAFF	TGTGCCAGCAGCTTAATCGAGGGGGGTCCCGTTGAAGCTTTCTTT
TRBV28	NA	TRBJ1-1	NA	CASSLFGGDTEAFF	TGTGCCAGCAGTTTATTTGGGGGTGACACTGAAGCTTTCTTT
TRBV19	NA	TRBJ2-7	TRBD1	CASSRGTGPAYEQYF	TGTGCCAGTAGTAGGGGGACAGGACCAGCCTACGAGCAGTACTTC
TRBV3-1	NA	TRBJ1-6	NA	CASSLSWFSGESPLHF	TGTGCCAGCAGCCTCTCCTGGTTTTCAGGGGAATCACCCCTCCACTTT
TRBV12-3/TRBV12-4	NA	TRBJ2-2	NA	CASSPGNGVNTGELFF	TGTGCCAGCAGCCCGGGGAACGGGGTGAACACCGGGGAGCTGTTTTTT
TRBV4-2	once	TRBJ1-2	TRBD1	CASSQISGGYGYTF	TGTGCCAGCAGCCAAATATCAGGGGGCTATGGCTACACCTTC
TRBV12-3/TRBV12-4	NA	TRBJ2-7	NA	CASSFRPGTYEQYF	TGTGCCAGCAGTTTCCGGCCGGGAACCTACGAGCAGTACTTC
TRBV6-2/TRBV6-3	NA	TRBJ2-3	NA	CASSYSGSAADTQYF	TGTGCCAGCAGTTACTCCGGATCAGCAGCAGATACGCAGTATTTT
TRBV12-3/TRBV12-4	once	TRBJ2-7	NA	CASSFGGSTYEQYF	TGTGCCAGCAGTTTCGGAGGGTCTACCTACGAGCAGTACTTC
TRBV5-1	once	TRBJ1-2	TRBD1	CASSLEAGGLRNYGYTF	TGCGCCAGCAGCTTAGAGGCAGGGGGGCTGAGGAACTATGGCTACACCTTC
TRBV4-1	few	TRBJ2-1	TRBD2	CASKQAGGPRIAGGTEQFF	TGCGCCAGCAAGCAAGCGGGAGGGCCTAGAATCGCGGGGGGTACTGAGCAGTTCTTC
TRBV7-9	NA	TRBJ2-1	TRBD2	CASSLFSGSYGNEQFF	TGTGCCAGCAGCTTATTTAGCGGGAGTTACGGCAATGAGCAGTTCTTC
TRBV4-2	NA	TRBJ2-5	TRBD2	CASSTLAEQETQYF	TGTGCCAGCAGCACACTAGCGGAGCAAGAGACCCAGTACTTC
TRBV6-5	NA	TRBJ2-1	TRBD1	CASSPGTGENEQFF	TGTGCCAGCAGTCCCGGGACAGGGGAGAATGAGCAGTTCTTC
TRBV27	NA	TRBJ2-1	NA	CASTKGGPTYNEQFF	TGTGCCAGCACCAAGGGGGGACCTACCTACAATGAGCAGTTCTTC
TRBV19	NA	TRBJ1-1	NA	CASTPVGQNTEAFF	TGTGCCAGTACCCCAGTAGGACAGAACACTGAAGCTTTCTTT
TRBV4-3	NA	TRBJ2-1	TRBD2	CASSQDGTSGRIHEQFF	TGCGCCAGCAGCCAAGATGGGACTAGCGGGAGAATCCATGAGCAGTTCTTC
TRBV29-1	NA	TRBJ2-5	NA	CSVDRGTQYF	TGCAGCGTTGACCGGGGGACCCAGTACTTC
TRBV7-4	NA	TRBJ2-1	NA	CASSPPMPTGEQFF	TGTGCCAGCAGCCCTCCGATGCCTACCGGTGAGCAGTTCTTC
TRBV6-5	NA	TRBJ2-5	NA	CASSPGVPGETQYF	TGTGCCAGCAGTCCCGGGGTACCGGGGGAGACCCAGTACTTC
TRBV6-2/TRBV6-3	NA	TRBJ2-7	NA	CASSYHTLGGSEQYF	TGTGCCAGCAGTTACCACACCCTGGGTGGGAGCGAGCAGTACTTC
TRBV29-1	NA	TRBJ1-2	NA	CSVRLLDRSLRDGYTF	TGCAGCGTCCGCTTACTGGACAGATCCTTAAGAGATGGCTACACCTTC
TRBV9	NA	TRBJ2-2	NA	CASSVATSHGELFF	TGTGCCAGCAGCGTCGCAACTAGTCACGGGGAGCTGTTTTTT
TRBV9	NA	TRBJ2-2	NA	CASSALTKNTGELFF	TGTGCCAGCAGCGCCCTGACAAAGAACACCGGGGAGCTGTTTTTT
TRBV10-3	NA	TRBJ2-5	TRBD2	CAISESPRLAGETQYF	TGTGCCATCAGTGAGAGCCCGAGACTAGCAGGGGAGACCCAGTACTTC
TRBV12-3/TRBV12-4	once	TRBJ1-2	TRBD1	CASSMGQGALGGYTF	TGTGCCAGCAGTATGGGACAGGGGGCGTTAGGGGGCTACACCTTC
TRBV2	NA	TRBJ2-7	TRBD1	CASSGQVSYEQYF	TGTGCCAGCTCTGGACAGGTTTCCTACGAGCAGTACTTC
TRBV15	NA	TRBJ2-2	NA	CATSPRRGNTGELFF	TGTGCCACCAGCCCCCGTCGGGGGAACACCGGGGAGCTGTTTTTT
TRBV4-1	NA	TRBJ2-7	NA	CASSQGPGSDAEQYF	TGCGCCAGCAGCCAAGGTCCGGGAAGCGACGCCGAGCAGTACTTC
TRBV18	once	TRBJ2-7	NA	CAPRWYEQYF	TGTGCCCCTCGGTGGTACGAGCAGTACTTC
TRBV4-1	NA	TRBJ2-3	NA	CASSQEGRIKQYF	TGCGCCAGCAGCCAAGAAGGACGTATAAAGCAGTATTTT
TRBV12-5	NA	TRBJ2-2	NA	CASGLKSGELFF	TGTGCTAGTGGTTTGAAATCGGGGGAGCTGTTTTTT
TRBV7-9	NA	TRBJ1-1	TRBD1	CASRDRMNTEAFF	TGTGCCAGTCGGGACAGGATGAACACTGAAGCTTTCTTT
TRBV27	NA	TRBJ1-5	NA	CASSYGVHQPQHF	TGTGCCAGCAGTTACGGCGTTCATCAGCCCCAGCATTTT
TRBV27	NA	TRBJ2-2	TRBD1	CASSLGTGAGELFF	TGTGCCAGCAGTTTAGGGACAGGGGCCGGGGAGCTGTTTTTT
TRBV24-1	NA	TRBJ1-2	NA	CATSEKGIGNYGYTF	TGTGCCACCAGTGAGAAGGGGATCGGTAACTATGGCTACACCTTC
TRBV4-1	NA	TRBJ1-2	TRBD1	CASSQMGGQGAQYGYTF	TGCGCCAGCAGCCAGATGGGTGGACAGGGGGCACAATATGGCTACACCTTC
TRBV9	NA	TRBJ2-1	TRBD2	CASSVTSGSGNEQFF	TGTGCCAGCAGCGTGACTAGCGGGAGTGGGAATGAGCAGTTCTTC
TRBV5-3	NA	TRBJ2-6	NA	CARSLAGQMTAGANVLTF	TGTGCCAGAAGCTTGGCAGGGCAGATGACGGCTGGGGCCAACGTCCTGACTTTC
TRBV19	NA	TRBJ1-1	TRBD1	CAGVFRGGEEEAFF	TGTGCCGGCGTTTTCAGAGGGGGCGAAGAAGAAGCTTTCTTT
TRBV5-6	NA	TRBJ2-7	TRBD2	CASSRTSATYEQYF	TGTGCCAGCAGCCGGACTAGCGCAACCTACGAGCAGTACTTC
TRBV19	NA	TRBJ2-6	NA	CASSPQSGANVLTF	TGTGCCAGTAGTCCCCAGTCTGGGGCCAACGTCCTGACTTTC
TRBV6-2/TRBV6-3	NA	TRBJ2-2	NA	CASSTWTRGTGELFF	TGTGCCAGCAGTACTTGGACCCGGGGCACCGGGGAGCTGTTTTTT
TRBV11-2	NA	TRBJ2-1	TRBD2	CASSKTSGSRDNEQFF	TGTGCCAGCAGCAAGACTAGCGGGAGCCGTGACAATGAGCAGTTCTTC